Detailed here is one T cell receptor beta chain. Which antigen it targets is not known. No quality values exist for individual bases; no much larger clone is one base distant. CDR1 and CDR2 are read off the germline V gene as SGHAT and FQNNGV. From its cysteine to its phenylalanine, the CDR3 spans 15 amino acids. Of the read, only the CDR3 DNA is kept; its 45 bases are in frame from base 1. V lost 1 base and J lost 5 bases; the stretch between them is 14 bases long. Receptor libraries were prepared by RT-PCR. Sequencing relied on an Illumina HiSeq 2500. The public reads were reprocessed in TCRdb via fastp at Q25 and MiXCR, keeping in-frame beta chains. Each entry is one CDR3 protein sequence, shown with its most common DNA and genes. The sample data list just under 550,000 distinct CDR3 sequences, and under 30% of these were observed just once. The ten biggest clones cover 2.5% to 3.5% of the sample.

The data are from a study of response to subunit inactivated influenza vaccine (dated by TCRdb to the late 2010s). Background for the entire study: The study used deep quantitative T cell receptor repertoire profiling to track responses to a trivalent subunit inactivated influenza vaccine.

The full study reports these points: It was suggested by the authors that each seasonal influenza vaccination may recruit only a limited number of new T cells.

These data also formed part of another study, on T cells expressing NK-cell markers. As noted in the second study: 5'RACE template switching, by which a universal primer site and unique molecular identifiers were added, was used to make TCR beta cDNA libraries. TCR beta-chain repertoires were profiled in sorted CD3+CD56+NKG2C+, CD3+CD56+NKG2C- and CD3+CD56-NKG2C+ T-cell subsets from about 8 donors. Seven of the eight sequenced donors were HCMV-seropositive and one was HCMV-seronegative. To restrict sorting to alphabetaTCR-expressing T cells, an anti-gammadeltaTCR antibody was added in several experiments. In six donors, the dominant CD3+CD56+NKG2C+ clonotypes were found to rank among the top 10 CD8+ clonotypes and to make up about 1.0-7.5% of CD8+ T cells. Those dominant clonotypes were again the most abundant among CD3+CD56-NKG2C+ cells in a few donors, at about 25-60.1%. Whether the expanded NKG2C-expressing T cell clones were specific for HCMV antigens remained unclear. All eight donors whose samples were sequenced were randomly selected healthy volunteers, three of them men and five women. To determine HCMV serostatus, a commercial ELISA kit was used to detect HCMV-specific IgG in serum. Peripheral blood mononuclear cells were isolated from blood by Ficoll density gradient centrifugation. CD4+ and CD8+ T cells were isolated from PBMC by magnetic immunoseparation with Miltenyi isolation kits. Priming for cDNA synthesis came from the TCR beta constant segment, and two successive PCR amplification steps followed. Illumina HiSeq 2000/2500, MiSeq or NextSeq was used to sequence libraries as 2 x 150 bp reads. Reads were demultiplexed and grouped by UMI with MIGEC, and clonotypes were assembled and quantified with MiTCR. To remove erroneous sequences, TCR cDNA sequences were retained only when supported by two or more reads. The tcR package was used for downstream repertoire analysis, and clonotypes were matched between fractions using CDR3 nucleotide sequence together with V segment. VDJmatch was used to annotate antigen specificity against VDJdb, with one amino acid substitution in CDR3 allowed.

The rearranged chain carries TRBV11-2 and TRBJ2-5; D gene: possibly TRBD2, on 6 matching bases. The material sequenced was CD4+ T cells sorted from PBMCs, taken roughly 12 days after vaccination. The receptor comes from a man between 50 and 59 years old who received an inactivated influenza vaccine. Donor details come from another sample of the same person, matched by shared clones. The DNA sequence is TGTGCCAGCAGCTTAGCCGGCGGGGAAGGGGAGACCCAGTACTTC. Protein translation: CASSLAGGEGETQYF.